These 18 T cell receptor beta chains came from one sample sequenced in a study of cytomegalovirus exposure and HLA in healthy donors. PCR amplification relied on 60 Vbeta primers (plus 13 Jbeta primers). Assay: immunoSEQ multiplex PCR; the TCRdb copy retains only in-frame clones and omits some. The sample totals 200,000 to 250,000 clones; its top ten clones hold about 0.9%. Sequencing input: PBMCs. The receptors here all came from a woman between 25 and 40 years old in good health and CMV-seropositive.

The chain combines TRBV6-5 with TRBJ1-5; tentative D call: TRBD1 (6 bases). V lost 10 bases and J 0 bases, leaving 13 bases between the germline ends. In germline, CDR1 is MNHEY, CDR2 SVGAGI. The CDR3 spans 14 residues. The CDR3 DNA reads TGTGCCACTGGGACAAGCAATAGCAATCAGCCCCAGCATTTT. It encodes CATGTSNSNQPQHF.

The rearrangement links TRBV7-8 to TRBJ2-2; the D is unclear. V gave up 6 bases and J gave up 6 bases, with 23 bases separating them. The germline gives CDR1 SGHVS, CDR2 FQNEAQ. This CDR3 has 17 amino acids. CDR3 coding DNA: TGTGCCAGCAGAAATCAAAAAAGACAAGGTATCTCCGGGGAGCTGTTTTTT. Its protein product is CASRNQKRQGISGELFF.

This rearrangement joins TRBV27 to TRBJ1-2; D possibly corresponds to TRBD1 (6 bases). Trimming cost V 6 bases and J 2 bases, with 22 bases left between them. Germline V gives CDR1 MNHEY, CDR2 SMNVEV (reference sequence). The CDR3 contains 17 residues. CDR3 DNA: TGTGCCAGCAGCCCAAACCCTAGACAGGAGCTAAACTATGGCTACACCTTC. Encoded protein: CASSPNPRQELNYGYTF.

The chain employs TRBV5-1 and TRBJ1-1, with D perhaps matching TRBD1 (6 bases). The germline V gene encodes CDR1 SGHRS and CDR2 YFSETQ. Deletions cut 1 base from V and 9 bases from J, with 19 bases between. The CDR3 totals 15 residues. The CDR3, as DNA: TGCGCCAGCAGCTTGTTGTCAACAGGGAGGGTGCAAGCTTTCTTT. Translating it yields CASSLLSTGRVQAFF.

The gene calls are TRBV7-9 and TRBJ1-1, with 7 bases fitting TRBD1. The germline gives CDR1 SEHNR, CDR2 FQNEAQ (reference sequence). The CDR3 has 15 amino acids. Germline trimming cut 5 bases from V and 6 bases from J; bases unmatched to any gene: 12. The CDR3, as DNA: TGTGCCAGCAGCCAACTAGTGGGACAGACCCCTGAAGCTTTCTTT. Translated: CASSQLVGQTPEAFF.

The chain has TRBV28 and TRBJ1-2, with no clear D. V lost 11 bases, J lost 5 bases, and 9 bases lay in between. This CDR3 has 10 residues. Germline CDR1 is MDHEN and CDR2 is SYDVKM. CDR3 amino acids: CACAGYGYTF. The CDR3 DNA follows: TGTGCCTGCGCCGGTTATGGCTACACCTTC.

The chain employs TRBV19 and TRBJ2-7; 9 bases are a match to TRBD2. The V segment lost 1 base and the J segment 3 bases; nucleotides outside the gene matches: 7. The CDR3 sequence is 16 residues long. Per the germline V gene, CDR1 is LNHDA and CDR2 is SQIVND (reference sequence). The CDR3 DNA follows: TGTGCCAGTAGTATAGCCTCAGCGGGGGGACTCTACGAGCAGTACTTC. It yields the protein CASSIASAGGLYEQYF.

The CDR3 spells CASSDAGGTHQNQPQHF. The CDR3 DNA reads as TGTGCCAGCAGTGACGCGGGAGGGACACATCAGAATCAGCCCCAGCATTTT. This chain joins TRBV6-1 and TRBJ1-5; D might be TRBD1 (6 bases). The V gene lost 3 bases and the J gene lost 4 bases, with 19 bases spanning the gap. This CDR3 region has 17 residues. Per germline, CDR1 MNHNS and CDR2 SASEGT.

This chain uses TRBV27 with TRBJ1-1; D remains ambiguous. The V end was cut by 1 base, the J end by 5 bases, with 8 bases between. The CDR3 runs 13 residues. Per the germline V gene, CDR1 is MNHEY and CDR2 is SMNVEV (reference sequence). The CDR3 spells CASSLLTGTEAFF. In nucleotides, the CDR3 is TGTGCCAGCAGTTTATTAACCGGGACTGAAGCTTTCTTT.

The V and J genes are TRBV5-4 and TRBJ2-2; 8 bases line up with TRBD1. J gave up 5 bases and V 4 bases, and 7 bases lay outside the gene matches. CDR3 length: 15 amino acids. The germline V gene encodes CDR1 SGHNT and CDR2 YYREEE (reference sequence). The CDR3 DNA reads as TGTGCCAGCAGCCAGGACAGGGCCCAGACCGGGGAGCTGTTTTTT. As protein: CASSQDRAQTGELFF.

The rearrangement uses TRBV5-1 and TRBJ2-1; weak D call: TRBD1 (6 bases). The length of the CDR3 is 15 residues. CDR1 SGHRS and CDR2 YFSETQ come from the germline V gene. Trimming left V 2 bases short and J 5 bases short, with 14 bases between. CDR3 nucleotides: TGCGCCAGCAGCTTACCGACAGGCCCTAACAATGAGCAGTTCTTC. Its translation is CASSLPTGPNNEQFF.

The J gene is TRBJ2-1, the V gene TRBV4-1, with TRBD2 matching 10 bases. The CDR3 runs 18 residues. The V gene end was trimmed by 0 bases and the J gene end by 2 bases; junction bases not matched to a gene: 7. Germline CDR1 MGHRA, CDR2 YSYEKL. CDR3 coding DNA: TGCGCCAGCAGCCAAGATCCTAGCGGGAGTGACACCTACAATGAGCAGTTCTTC. Its translation: CASSQDPSGSDTYNEQFF.

This chain uses TRBV28 with TRBJ1-1, with TRBD1 matching 9 bases. The CDR3 spans 14 residues. V shed 0 bases and J 10 bases; nucleotides not matched to a gene: 6. Per germline, CDR1 MDHEN and CDR2 SYDVKM. The CDR3 region has the DNA TGTGCCAGCAGTTTATGGGGACAGGGAAGGGTAGCTTTCTTT. Translated, it gives CASSLWGQGRVAFF.

V is TRBV4-3 and J is TRBJ2-5; 11 nucleotides agree with TRBD2. The CDR3 has 16 amino acids. CDR1 is LGHNA and CDR2 is YSLEER in the germline V gene. The V gene end was trimmed by 1 base and the J gene end by 3 bases; junction bases not matched to a gene: 4. DNA for the CDR3: TGCGCCAGCAGCCAAGGACTAGCGGGAAATGAAGAGACCCAGTACTTC. Translation: CASSQGLAGNEETQYF.

The chain joins TRBV2 to TRBJ1-2; 8 nucleotides match TRBD1. Germline V gives CDR1 SNHLY, CDR2 FYNNEI. Losses at the gene ends were 4 bases for V and 8 bases for J; bases not matched to a gene: 12. CDR3 length: 15 residues. Here the CDR3 reads CASSVRGQGHSGYTF. DNA for the CDR3: TGTGCCAGCAGTGTCAGGGGGCAGGGACATTCGGGCTACACCTTC.

V and J are TRBV27 and TRBJ2-1, with 8 bases lining up with TRBD2. The length of the CDR3 is 12 residues. Germline loops: CDR1 MNHEY, CDR2 SMNVEV (reference sequence). Trimming at V came to 5 bases and at J to 14 bases, leaving 8 bases not matched to a gene. For the CDR3, the DNA is TGTGCCAGCAGTCCCCCGGGAGGGAGGGAGTTCTTC. Translating gives CASSPPGGREFF.

The chain combines TRBV6-1 with TRBJ1-3; D is perhaps TRBD1 (6 bases). The CDR3 sequence is 16 residues long. The V and J ends lost 2 bases and 6 bases respectively, with 17 bases between them. The germline V gene encodes CDR1 MNHNS and CDR2 SASEGT. The CDR3 is CASSELRGFSVNTIYF. For the CDR3, the DNA is TGTGCCAGCAGTGAACTCAGGGGTTTCTCGGTAAACACCATATATTTT.

V and J are TRBV10-2 and TRBJ1-1; 7 nucleotides align to TRBD1. The CDR3 runs 14 residues. The ends lost 5 bases at V and 0 bases at J; junction bases unmatched: 3. The V gene's germline CDR1 is WSHSY and CDR2 SAAADI. CDR3: CASSTDRVNTEAFF. The CDR3 DNA sequence: TGCGCCAGCAGTACTGACAGGGTGAACACTGAAGCTTTCTTT.